This TCR beta chain derives from a study of T-cell reconstitution after alpha-beta-depleted transplantation in children. The study, taken as a whole, reports: Several hundred expanded graft clones reportedly supplied alpha-beta T cells about two months after transplant. T-cell counts and diversity at one year post-transplant came mainly from newly produced T cells.

A word on this clonotype: Its matching antigen is unknown.

The TCRbeta library incorporated unique molecular identifiers. TCRdb processed the PCR reads anew with MiXCR; each CDR3 protein has one entry. Among fewer than 550,000 distinct CDR3 sequences listed, around 10% were seen once. Sequenced material: PBMCs, mostly from graft donor cells, taken 180 days after TCRalphabeta/CD19-depleted stem cell transplant. This clonotype was sampled from a female patient aged 2-9 years who had a stem cell transplant for aplastic anemia, so the T cells may come from the graft donor.

Written as DNA, the CDR3 is TGTGCCAGCAGCTTAGGTACTAGCGAGACCACAGATACGCAGTATTTT. It specifies CASSLGTSETTDTQYF. This chain uses TRBV7-2 with TRBJ2-3; 7 bases are a match to TRBD2. This CDR3 has 16 residues. V dropped 1 base and J dropped 2; count of bases not matched to a gene: 6. The V gene's germline CDR1 is SGHTA and CDR2 FQGNSA.